These 28 T cell receptor beta chains were all obtained from the same sample, sequenced in a study of blood T cell repertoires in COVID-19. Sequencing used immunoSEQ multiplex PCR; TCRdb keeps in-frame clones, though not all of them. The sample gives roughly 410,000 clones, approximately 91% of which show up once; 1.5% to 1.8% is in the top ten. The sample taken for sequencing was peripheral blood. These receptors came from a middle-aged woman with COVID-19, enrolled during active disease.

The chain couples TRBV7-9 to TRBJ1-1; 8 bases agree with TRBD1. Germline CDR1 and CDR2: SEHNR and FQNEAQ (reference sequence). This CDR3 contains 14 residues. The V segment lost 5 bases and the J segment 4 bases; nucleotides outside the gene matches: 6. The CDR3 protein is CASSRFTGGTEAFF. As DNA, the CDR3 is TGTGCCAGCAGCCGATTTACAGGGGGCACTGAAGCTTTCTTT.

This CDR3 is CASSLGLGEVHNEQFF. The CDR3 coding sequence is TGCGCCAGCAGCTTGGGTTTGGGAGAGGTTCACAATGAGCAGTTCTTC. The chain combines TRBV5-1 with TRBJ2-1; tentative D call: TRBD2 (5 bases). The V end was cut by 0 bases, the J end by 5 bases, with 15 bases between. Germline V gives CDR1 SGHRS, CDR2 YFSETQ. This CDR3 is built from 16 residues.

The CDR3 here is CASSLDSGSSREQYF. CDR3 nucleotides: TGTGCCAGCAGCTTAGACAGCGGGAGCTCGCGCGAGCAGTACTTC. This rearrangement joins TRBV7-2 to TRBJ2-7; 8 bases agree with TRBD2. The V gene end was trimmed by 1 base and the J gene end by 6 bases; junction bases not matched to a gene: 8. This CDR3 spans 15 amino acids. Germline loops: CDR1 SGHTA, CDR2 FQGNSA.

The V gene is TRBV10-3, the J gene TRBJ2-5; perhaps TRBD1 as D (6 bases). The germline V and J ends were trimmed by 0 bases and 5 bases, with 13 bases remaining between them. Germline CDR1 is ENHRY and CDR2 is SYGVKD. There are 15 residues in the CDR3. The CDR3 nucleotides are TGTGCCATCAGTGAGTCTGGGGGCGCAGGGGAGACCCAGTACTTC. As protein: CAISESGGAGETQYF.

The V call is TRBV13, the J call TRBJ1-2, with TRBD1 identical over 7 bases. The CDR3 spans 14 residues. CDR1 and CDR2 from the germline V gene are PRHDT and FYEKMQ (reference sequence). Germline trimming cut 4 bases from V and 8 bases from J; bases unmatched to any gene: 10. CDR3 DNA: TGTGCCAGCAGCTCAATAGACAGGGTTTGGGGCTACACCTTC. Translation: CASSSIDRVWGYTF.

The rearrangement links TRBV2 to TRBJ2-2; 7 nucleotides match TRBD2. Germline CDR1 SNHLY, CDR2 FYNNEI. Germline trimming cut 4 bases from V and 4 bases from J; bases unmatched to any gene: 9. The CDR3 runs 16 residues. Written as DNA, the CDR3 is TGTGCCAGCAGTGGGGGAGGGGCTCCGGGCACCGGGGAGCTGTTTTTT. The encoded protein is CASSGGGAPGTGELFF.

The V gene is TRBV6-6, the J gene TRBJ2-3; possibly TRBD2 for D (6 bases). V lost 6 bases and J lost 3, with 10 bases in between. Germline V gives CDR1 MNHNY, CDR2 SVGAGI (reference sequence). The CDR3 sequence is 13 residues long. The CDR3 DNA reads as TGTGCCAGCAGCCCGCGGGGAACAGATACGCAGTATTTT. Translating it yields CASSPRGTDTQYF.

The V gene is TRBV28, the J gene TRBJ2-3, with 12 nucleotides matching TRBD1. V was pared by 5 bases and J by 4 bases, with 4 bases of the junction left unmatched. Germline loops: CDR1 MDHEN, CDR2 SYDVKM. The CDR3 has 15 residues. The CDR3 protein is CASSRGTGGADTQYF. Written as DNA, the CDR3 is TGTGCCAGCAGTAGAGGGACAGGGGGCGCAGATACGCAGTATTTT.

The chain couples TRBV7-2 to TRBJ1-2; possible D gene TRBD1, 5 bases. Germline lookup yields CDR1 SGHTA and CDR2 FQGNSA. The CDR3 runs 14 residues. Trimming stripped 1 base from V and 6 bases from J, with 12 bases between. CDR3 region: CASSLDQGRDGYTF. CDR3 DNA sequence: TGTGCCAGCAGCTTAGACCAGGGTCGGGATGGCTACACCTTC.

This clone was picked up one time. CDR3 sequence: CASSQDSRGGLAKNIQYF. The CDR3 DNA is TGTGCCAGCAGCCAAGATTCAAGAGGGGGCCTAGCCAAAAACATTCAGTACTTC. The chain carries TRBV4-2 and TRBJ2-4; 7 bases line up with TRBD1. Germline V gene lookup returns CDR1 LGHNA and CDR2 YNFKEQ. The CDR3 consists of 18 residues. Unmatched junction bases numbered 8, after V lost 0 bases and J lost 0 bases.

The V gene is TRBV6-1, the J gene TRBJ1-5; maybe TRBD1 (6 bases). CDR1 and CDR2 from the germline V gene are MNHNS and SASEGT. Trimming left V 1 base short and J 0 bases short, with 7 bases between. The length of the CDR3 is 15 residues. CDR3 in DNA: TGTGCCAGCAGTGAAGGGACAGATAGCAATCAGCCCCAGCATTTT. Its protein is CASSEGTDSNQPQHF.

This chain uses TRBV5-1 with TRBJ1-2; the match to TRBD1 covers 7 bases. J lost 8 bases, V lost 0 bases, and 7 bases had no gene match. Germline-derived CDR1 and CDR2 are SGHRS and YFSETQ. The CDR3 runs to 14 residues. CDR3 amino acids: CASSLAERGLGYTF. CDR3 sequence (DNA): TGCGCCAGCAGCTTGGCCGAGAGGGGGCTCGGCTACACCTTC.

This clone was recorded a few times. This sequence joins TRBV5-4 and TRBJ2-7; weak D call: TRBD2 (6 bases). This CDR3 region has 15 residues. Germline V gene data show CDR1 as SGHNT and CDR2 as YYREEE (reference sequence). The V end was cut by 4 bases, the J end by 0 bases, with 14 bases between. This CDR3 is CASSLRDFVSYEQYF. The CDR3 region has the DNA TGTGCCAGCAGCCTAAGGGACTTCGTCTCCTACGAGCAGTACTTC. Full variable domain (rest looked up from reference TRBV5-4 and TRBJ2-7): ETGVTQSPTHLIKTRGQQVTLRCSSQSGHNTVSWYQQALGQGPQFIFQYYREEENGRGNFPPRFSGLQFPNYSSELNVNALELDDSALYLCASSLRDFVSYEQYFGPGTRLTVT.

This clone was observed a single time. The chain has TRBV9 and TRBJ2-7; D possibly corresponds to TRBD2 (6 bases). V lost 3 bases and J 3 bases, leaving 10 bases between the germline ends. The CDR3 is 13 amino acids. Germline-derived CDR1 and CDR2 are SGDLS and YYNGEE. CDR3 sequence reads: CASSGGAIYEQYF. The DNA for the CDR3 is TGTGCCAGCAGCGGCGGGGCTATCTACGAGCAGTACTTC.

The V call is TRBV7-2, the J call TRBJ2-3, with D unresolved. V was trimmed by 2 bases and J by 8 bases, leaving 14 bases between them. CDR3 length: 14 amino acids. The germline V gene has CDR1 SGHTA and CDR2 FQGNSA. CDR3 nucleotide sequence: TGTGCCAGCAGCTTACGGCAGGTATTACGTACGCAGTATTTT. It yields the protein CASSLRQVLRTQYF. The full variable domain, rest sourced from reference TRBV7-2 and TRBJ2-3, is GAGVSQSPSNKVTEKGKDVELRCDPISGHTALYWYRQSLGQGLEFLIYFQGNSAPDKSGLPSDRFSAERTGGSVSTLTIQRTQQEDSAVYLCASSLRQVLRTQYFGPGTRLTVL.

This clone was seen only once. This rearrangement joins TRBV12-3 or TRBV12-4 to TRBJ1-1, with D unresolved. This CDR3 is 13 amino acids long. V was shortened by 3 bases and J by 8 bases, with 13 bases between the two germline ends. The CDR3 sequence is CASSFAGGSEAFF. The CDR3 DNA reads as TGTGCCAGCAGTTTCGCCGGCGGGTCAGAAGCTTTCTTT.

In this sample, this clone turned up many times. The rearrangement uses TRBV4-1 and TRBJ1-1; no definite D call. V lost 2 bases, J lost 5 bases, and 12 bases lay in between. This CDR3 has 14 residues. Germline V gives CDR1 MGHRA, CDR2 YSYEKL. The CDR3 spells CASSQPAIRTEAFF. As DNA, the CDR3 is TGCGCCAGCAGCCAACCCGCTATTCGGACTGAAGCTTTCTTT.

The rearrangement joins TRBV27 to TRBJ1-1; D perhaps matches TRBD1 (6 bases). The CDR3 runs to 13 residues. The germline V and J ends were trimmed by 5 bases and 6 bases, with 13 bases remaining between them. The germline CDR1 and CDR2 sequences are MNHEY and SMNVEV (reference sequence). The CDR3 coding sequence is TGTGCCAGCAGTCCGAGGGGGAGCTCTGAAGCTTTCTTT. Its translation is CASSPRGSSEAFF.

DNA for the CDR3: TGTGCCAGCAGCTGGGGACAGGGAACTGAAGCTTTCTTT. Protein product: CASSWGQGTEAFF. This chain uses TRBV5-6 with TRBJ1-1, with 9 nucleotides matching TRBD1. Germline trimming cut 3 bases from V and 5 bases from J; bases unmatched to any gene: 2. The CDR3 loop spans 13 amino acids. Germline V gene sequence: CDR1 SGHDT, CDR2 YYEEEE.

V gene TRBV3-1 (or the pseudogene TRBV3-2) combines with J gene TRBJ2-7, with D maybe TRBD1 (6 bases). The length of the CDR3 is 19 residues. Trimming pared 5 bases from V and 0 bases from J, leaving 26 bases between. Germline CDR1 and CDR2: LGHDT and YNNKEL (reference sequence). CDR3 sequence (DNA): TGTGCCAGCAGCAATTTTAGGTCCCCATGGGGGCAAAGCTCCTACGAGCAGTACTTC. It encodes CASSNFRSPWGQSSYEQYF.

The chain recombines TRBV12-5 with TRBJ1-1, with no clear D. The germline V gene has CDR1 LGHNT and CDR2 FRNRAP. The CDR3 loop spans 13 amino acids. V lost 3 bases and J 4 bases, leaving 9 bases between the germline ends. In DNA, the CDR3 is TGTGCTAGTGGTTTTAGGGAGGGCACTGAAGCTTTCTTT. This sequence encodes CASGFREGTEAFF.

This chain joins TRBV9 and TRBJ1-1; D is unclear. Germline lookup yields CDR1 SGDLS and CDR2 YYNGEE. The CDR3 is made up of 16 amino acids. V lost 0 bases to trimming and J lost 1 base, with 13 bases between them. CDR3 DNA: TGTGCCAGCAGCGTAGAGGCGGTTCAGAGGAACACTGAAGCTTTCTTT. This codes for CASSVEAVQRNTEAFF.

Here the CDR3 DNA reads TGTGCCAGCAGCACTACAGGGAGTGCTTTCTTT. This sequence encodes CASSTTGSAFF. The chain links TRBV7-9 to TRBJ1-1; perhaps TRBD1 as D (6 bases). CDR3 length: 11 residues. CDR1 is SEHNR and CDR2 is FQNEAQ in the germline V gene (reference sequence). V lost 5 bases to trimming and J lost 11 bases, with 12 bases between them.

V usage is TRBV18 and J usage is TRBJ1-1; TRBD1 matches at 7 bases. CDR3 length equals 14 residues. V was pared by 3 bases and J by 7 bases, with 8 bases of the junction left unmatched. The germline gives CDR1 KGHSH, CDR2 LQKENI. The CDR3 is CASSPSTGRNEAFF. CDR3 coding DNA: TGTGCCAGCTCACCTTCGACAGGGCGAAATGAAGCTTTCTTT.

J is TRBJ1-2 and V is TRBV7-9, with TRBD1 as a possible D gene (5 bases). Per the germline V gene, CDR1 is SEHNR and CDR2 is FQNEAQ (reference sequence). This CDR3 is built from 14 residues. Trimming shortened V by 4 bases and J by 6 bases, and 15 bases separated the two germline ends. The CDR3 DNA reads TGTGCCAGCAGCTCGAGTCAAGGGGCAGATGGCTACACCTTC. Its protein product is CASSSSQGADGYTF.

Turning to this clone: One end of the junction fails to match germline, which may point to a read error. The CDR3 is CAWNHGTFGPDTLF. For the CDR3, the DNA is TGTGCCTGGAACCACGGGACTTTCGGCCCCGACACCTTATTT. The genes are TRBV30 and TRBJ1-4, with D perhaps matching TRBD1 (5 bases). The CDR3 runs to 14 residues. Germline CDR1 GTSNPN, CDR2 SVGIG (reference sequence). Drawing the rest from reference TRBV30 and TRBJ1-4, the complete variable domain is SQTIHQWPATLVQPVGSPLSLECTVEGTSNPNLYWYRQAAGRGLQLLFYSVGIGQISSEVPQNLSASRPQDRQFILSSKKLLLSDSGFYLCAWNHGTFGPDTLFGSGTQLSVL.

In regard to this clone: At the DNA level, this CDR3 is encoded by other sequences in the same sample as well. This chain links TRBV7-3 with TRBJ1-1, with a possible D match to TRBD1 (6 bases). Looked up from germline, CDR1 is SGHTA and CDR2 is FQGTGA. This CDR3 is 13 amino acids long. Trimming pared 6 bases from V and 3 bases from J, leaving 11 bases between. The CDR3 reads CASSLSGDTEAFF. CDR3 coding DNA: TGTGCCAGCAGTTTGTCAGGGGACACTGAAGCTTTCTTT.

The J gene is TRBJ2-5, the V gene TRBV7-9; tentatively, D is TRBD2 (5 bases). Germline V gives CDR1 SEHNR, CDR2 FQNEAQ (reference sequence). This CDR3 comprises 15 residues. Trimming took off 5 bases at V and 7 bases at J, with 20 bases between the two ends. The CDR3 DNA sequence: TGTGCCAGCAGCCCGCCCCGAGCTAGCCCGGGGACCCAGTACTTC. Encoded protein: CASSPPRASPGTQYF.